This is a list of T cell receptor beta chains from one sample in a study of monozygotic twins with inflammatory bowel disease. TCRdb reprocessed the 5' RACE reads, keeping one entry per CDR3 protein, no DNA. This repertoire includes some 160,000 distinct CDR3 sequences. Sequencing was performed on blood. The receptors shown here come from a human donor with ulcerative colitis or Crohn's disease, or a healthy co-twin of an affected twin (not recorded which). The CDR3 runs from the conserved cysteine through the conserved F or W.

>TRBV20-1|TRBJ1-3
CSARDYGSTGNTIYF
>TRBV12-3/TRBV12-4|TRBJ2-6
CASRTSGANVLTF
>TRBV20-1|TRBJ2-1
CSANGHQSYNEQFF
>TRBV3-1|TRBJ2-2
CASSRTEPSNTGELFF
>TRBV7-9|TRBJ1-3
CASSPDIPNTIYF
>TRBV27|TRBJ2-3
CASSPTSTLAGTDTQYF
>TRBV7-2|TRBJ2-6
CASSSLPGANVLTF
>TRBV30|TRBJ2-7
CACRRQGSSYEQYF
>TRBV5-5|TRBJ1-2
CASSQRQVVSYGYTF
>TRBV20-1|TRBJ1-5
CSARVPPDSYELSNQPQHF
>TRBV11-2|TRBJ2-1
CASSLERSEANPYYNEQFF
>TRBV30|TRBJ1-1
CAWSGGGAEAFF
>TRBV6-1|TRBJ2-3
CASRGGRFTDTQYF
>TRBV6-2/TRBV6-3|TRBJ2-2
CASKENTGELFF
>TRBV7-8|TRBJ2-2
CASSLPLSGRARVPGELFF
>TRBV9|TRBJ2-7
CASSVGSGIAHEQYF
>TRBV14|TRBJ1-2
CASSQDPRQNYGYTF
>TRBV29-1|TRBJ1-1
CSVLGTAAEAFF
>TRBV14|TRBJ2-1
CASSQDSSGSYNEQFF
>TRBV30|TRBJ1-1
CAWHRGQNTEAFF
>TRBV5-1|TRBJ2-3
CASSSDRTSTDTQYF
>TRBV7-9|TRBJ2-3
CASSTTGKSTDTQYF
>TRBV5-5|TRBJ2-5
CASSPSGEETQYF
>TRBV24-1|TRBJ2-1
CATSDSGTIEREQFF
>TRBV6-6|TRBJ1-2
CASRLGQGYGYTF
>TRBV24-1|TRBJ2-3
CATSDYGGDTQYF
>TRBV12-3/TRBV12-4|TRBJ2-5
CASSFAATPGTQYF
>TRBV6-2/TRBV6-3|TRBJ2-1
CASSYQQGVEFPYNEQFF
>TRBV4-1|TRBJ2-5
CASSQMAQQETQYF
>TRBV3-1|TRBJ1-1
CASSRVSNTEAFF
>TRBV29-1|TRBJ2-5
CSAVGLAGLETQYF
>TRBV7-9|TRBJ2-4
CASSLQGIWDIQYF
>TRBV10-3|TRBJ2-1
CAISERSDNEQFF
>TRBV18|TRBJ1-1
CASSPTGGEAFF
>TRBV20-1|TRBJ2-3
CSAWNTGHTDTQHF